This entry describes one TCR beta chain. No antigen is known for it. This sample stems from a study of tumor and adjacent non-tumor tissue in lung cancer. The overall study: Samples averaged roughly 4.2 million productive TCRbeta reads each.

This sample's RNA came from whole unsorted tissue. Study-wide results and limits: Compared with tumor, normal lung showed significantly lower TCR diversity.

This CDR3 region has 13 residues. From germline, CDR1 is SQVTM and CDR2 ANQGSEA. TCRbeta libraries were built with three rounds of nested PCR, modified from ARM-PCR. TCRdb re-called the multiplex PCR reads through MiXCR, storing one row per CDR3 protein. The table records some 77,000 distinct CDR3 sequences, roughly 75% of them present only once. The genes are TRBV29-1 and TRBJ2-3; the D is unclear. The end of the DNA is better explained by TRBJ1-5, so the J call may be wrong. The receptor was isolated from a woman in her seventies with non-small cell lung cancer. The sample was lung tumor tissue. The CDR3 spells CSVENGTTDTQHF. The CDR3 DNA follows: TGCAGCGTTGAGAACGGTACCACAGATACGCAGCATTTT.